A selection of T cell receptor beta chains follows, all from one sample in a study of Ad26.COV2.S vaccination and SARS-CoV-2 variants. The assay was immunoSEQ multiplex PCR, and TCRdb's table has in-frame clones only and misses some. Of 320,000 or so clones in the sample, around 90% were seen once. Source: peripheral blood, taken in a trial of Ad26.COV2.S vaccine versus placebo. The origin of the receptors is a person aged 18 to 65 who received the Ad26.COV2.S COVID-19 vaccine or a placebo. CDR3s include the opening cysteine and the closing phenylalanine or tryptophan. D genes are given only for firm matches. Size is stated for part of the rows, as once, few or many counts, or as a class when the clone is expanded.

j_gene: TRBJ2-1; d_gene: -; abundance: -; v_gene: TRBV12-3/TRBV12-4; CDR3aa: CASVGGLYNEQFF; CDR3nt: TGTGCCAGCGTGGGGGGCTTGTACAATGAGCAGTTCTTC
j_gene: TRBJ1-1; d_gene: -; abundance: -; v_gene: TRBV4-1; CDR3aa: CASSQGKWTVTEAFF; CDR3nt: TGCGCCAGCAGCCAAGGAAAGTGGACAGTAACTGAAGCTTTCTTT
j_gene: TRBJ1-5; d_gene: TRBD1; abundance: -; v_gene: TRBV5-1; CDR3aa: CASSLGDREVNQPQHF; CDR3nt: TGCGCCAGCAGCTTGGGGGACAGGGAGGTTAATCAGCCCCAGCATTTT
j_gene: TRBJ2-7; d_gene: TRBD1; abundance: once; v_gene: TRBV5-6; CDR3aa: CASSPRGRGRPTYEQYF; CDR3nt: TGTGCCAGCAGCCCCAGGGGGCGAGGGCGACCCACCTACGAGCAGTACTTC
j_gene: TRBJ1-2; d_gene: TRBD1; abundance: -; v_gene: TRBV7-8; CDR3aa: CASSLGQGAYGYTF; CDR3nt: TGTGCCAGCAGCTTAGGACAGGGGGCCTATGGCTACACCTTC
j_gene: TRBJ2-3; d_gene: -; abundance: -; v_gene: TRBV7-2; CDR3aa: CASSWERSTDTQYF; CDR3nt: TGTGCCAGCAGCTGGGAGCGGAGCACAGATACGCAGTATTTT
j_gene: TRBJ1-5; d_gene: -; abundance: -; v_gene: TRBV4-3; CDR3aa: CASSQLRDQPQHF; CDR3nt: TGCGCCAGCAGCCAACTCCGTGATCAGCCCCAGCATTTT
j_gene: TRBJ1-1; d_gene: -; abundance: once; v_gene: TRBV5-1; CDR3aa: CASSFSDITDTEAFF; CDR3nt: TGCGCCAGCAGCTTCTCCGATATAACTGACACTGAAGCTTTCTTT
j_gene: TRBJ2-2; d_gene: -; abundance: -; v_gene: TRBV29-1; CDR3aa: CSVIGRTGELFF; CDR3nt: TGCAGCGTAATTGGACGGACCGGGGAGCTGTTTTTT
j_gene: TRBJ1-5; d_gene: -; abundance: -; v_gene: TRBV27; CDR3aa: CASSLTAGILVQPQHF; CDR3nt: TGTGCCAGCAGTTTAACGGCAGGGATATTGGTTCAGCCCCAGCATTTT
j_gene: TRBJ1-1; d_gene: TRBD1; abundance: -; v_gene: TRBV19; CDR3aa: CASSPSPQGLNPAFF; CDR3nt: TGTGCCAGTAGTCCATCCCCACAGGGGTTAAATCCGGCTTTCTTT
j_gene: TRBJ2-2; d_gene: -; abundance: -; v_gene: TRBV5-1; CDR3aa: CASSARRSAELAGELFF; CDR3nt: TGCGCCAGCAGCGCCCGACGCTCGGCCGAATTAGCCGGGGAGCTGTTTTTT
j_gene: TRBJ2-1; d_gene: TRBD2; abundance: few; v_gene: TRBV7-9; CDR3aa: CASREGTSGYNEQFF; CDR3nt: TGTGCCAGCAGAGAGGGGACTAGCGGCTACAATGAGCAGTTCTTC
j_gene: TRBJ1-2; d_gene: TRBD1; abundance: -; v_gene: TRBV5-4; CDR3aa: CASSLHWEGARQSGYTF; CDR3nt: TGTGCCAGCAGCCTACATTGGGAGGGGGCGCGTCAGTCTGGCTACACCTTC
j_gene: TRBJ2-3; d_gene: TRBD1; abundance: -; v_gene: TRBV9; CDR3aa: CASSVFPGQITDTQYF; CDR3nt: TGTGCCAGCAGCGTATTTCCGGGACAGATCACAGATACGCAGTATTTT
j_gene: TRBJ1-6; d_gene: -; abundance: -; v_gene: TRBV19; CDR3aa: CASSIQGNSPLHF; CDR3nt: TGTGCCAGTAGTATTCAGGGGAATTCACCCCTCCACTTT
j_gene: TRBJ2-1; d_gene: -; abundance: -; v_gene: TRBV28; CDR3aa: CASSLGASVSSYNEQFF; CDR3nt: TGTGCCAGCAGTTTAGGGGCTAGCGTTAGCTCCTACAATGAGCAGTTCTTC
j_gene: TRBJ2-2; d_gene: TRBD2; abundance: -; v_gene: TRBV4-2; CDR3aa: CASSQAGISWTSGNTGELFF; CDR3nt: TGTGCCAGCAGCCAAGCGGGTATTTCTTGGACTAGCGGTAACACCGGGGAGCTGTTTTTT
j_gene: TRBJ1-6; d_gene: TRBD1; abundance: once; v_gene: TRBV9; CDR3aa: CASSPEGQGYSPLHF; CDR3nt: TGTGCCAGCAGCCCTGAGGGACAGGGGTATTCACCCCTCCACTTT
j_gene: TRBJ2-5; d_gene: TRBD2; abundance: -; v_gene: TRBV7-2; CDR3aa: CASSPAGGPRETQYF; CDR3nt: TGTGCCAGCAGCCCTGCGGGGGGGCCGCGAGAGACCCAGTACTTC
j_gene: TRBJ2-1; d_gene: -; abundance: -; v_gene: TRBV5-1; CDR3aa: CASSLGAVRINEQFF; CDR3nt: TGCGCCAGCAGCTTGGGGGCAGTTAGGATCAATGAGCAGTTCTTC
j_gene: TRBJ2-1; d_gene: TRBD2; abundance: -; v_gene: TRBV6-5; CDR3aa: CASTPYRGRAREQFF; CDR3nt: TGTGCCAGCACTCCCTACCGCGGGAGGGCCCGGGAGCAGTTCTTC
j_gene: TRBJ2-1; d_gene: -; abundance: -; v_gene: TRBV6-5; CDR3aa: CASKKRGIYNEQFF; CDR3nt: TGTGCCAGCAAAAAAAGGGGGATCTACAATGAGCAGTTCTTC
j_gene: TRBJ2-3; d_gene: TRBD2; abundance: -; v_gene: TRBV2; CDR3aa: CATPSGDTQYF; CDR3nt: TGTGCCACCCCTAGCGGAGATACGCAGTATTTT
j_gene: TRBJ1-1; d_gene: TRBD1; abundance: -; v_gene: TRBV6-5; CDR3aa: CASSFQTGGNTEAFF; CDR3nt: TGTGCCAGCAGTTTCCAGACAGGGGGAAACACTGAAGCTTTCTTT
j_gene: TRBJ2-1; d_gene: -; abundance: -; v_gene: TRBV18; CDR3aa: CASSPDFPGSYNEQFF; CDR3nt: TGTGCCAGCTCACCGGACTTCCCGGGGTCCTACAATGAGCAGTTCTTC
j_gene: TRBJ2-7; d_gene: -; abundance: once; v_gene: TRBV5-1; CDR3aa: CASSPDLGARGSYEQYF; CDR3nt: TGCGCCAGCAGCCCCGACCTGGGGGCCAGGGGCTCCTACGAGCAGTACTTC
j_gene: TRBJ1-2; d_gene: TRBD1; abundance: -; v_gene: TRBV9; CDR3aa: CASSLQGVLGYTF; CDR3nt: TGTGCCAGCAGCCTACAGGGGGTACTTGGCTACACCTTC
j_gene: TRBJ1-1; d_gene: -; abundance: -; v_gene: TRBV6-5; CDR3aa: CASSPGVLGNTEAFF; CDR3nt: TGTGCCAGCAGCCCAGGTGTGTTGGGCAACACTGAAGCTTTCTTT
j_gene: TRBJ2-3; d_gene: TRBD2; abundance: -; v_gene: TRBV6-2/TRBV6-3; CDR3aa: CASSYGLAGGTDTQYF; CDR3nt: TGTGCCAGCAGTTACGGCCTAGCGGGAGGGACAGATACGCAGTATTTT
j_gene: TRBJ2-2; d_gene: -; abundance: -; v_gene: TRBV13; CDR3aa: CASSLRGTNRQLFF; CDR3nt: TGTGCCAGCAGCTTACGGGGTACTAATCGGCAGCTGTTTTTT
j_gene: TRBJ1-1; d_gene: -; abundance: few; v_gene: TRBV2; CDR3aa: CASTYEGGLNTEAFF; CDR3nt: TGTGCCAGCACCTACGAAGGGGGGTTGAACACTGAAGCTTTCTTT
j_gene: TRBJ2-1; d_gene: -; abundance: -; v_gene: TRBV4-3; CDR3aa: CASSQDHHGGNEQFF; CDR3nt: TGCGCCAGCAGCCAAGACCACCACGGGGGCAATGAGCAGTTCTTC
j_gene: TRBJ1-5; d_gene: -; abundance: -; v_gene: TRBV28; CDR3aa: CASSLARDNQPQHF; CDR3nt: TGTGCCAGCAGTTTAGCACGGGACAATCAGCCCCAGCATTTT
j_gene: TRBJ1-1; d_gene: -; abundance: -; v_gene: TRBV29-1; CDR3aa: CSGGRGGLNTEAFF; CDR3nt: TGCAGCGGTGGACGGGGGGGGTTGAACACTGAAGCTTTCTTT